This TCR beta chain was identified in a study of siplizumab effects on memory and regulatory T cells. This CDR3 is built from 12 residues. The V gene's germline CDR1 is SGHDT and CDR2 YYEEEE. The V gene lost 4 bases and the J gene lost 2 bases, with 3 bases spanning the gap. The data were produced by immunoSEQ multiplex PCR, yet TCRdb's version contains in-frame clones alone and is incomplete. Of approximately 60,000 clones in the sample, less than 80% are singletons; the top ten hold less than 0.55%. A word on this clone: What it binds is unknown.

Study-wide results and limits: Proliferating Tregs from siplizumab cultures lacked functional confirmation of suppression.

The V gene is TRBV5-6, the J gene TRBJ2-2; D is unclear. This receptor was obtained from a human donor in good health. What was sequenced was memory CD4+ T cells sorted from blood. The CDR3 DNA follows: TGTGCCAGCAGCCGAAACACCGGGGAGCTGTTTTTT. Residues: CASSRNTGELFF.